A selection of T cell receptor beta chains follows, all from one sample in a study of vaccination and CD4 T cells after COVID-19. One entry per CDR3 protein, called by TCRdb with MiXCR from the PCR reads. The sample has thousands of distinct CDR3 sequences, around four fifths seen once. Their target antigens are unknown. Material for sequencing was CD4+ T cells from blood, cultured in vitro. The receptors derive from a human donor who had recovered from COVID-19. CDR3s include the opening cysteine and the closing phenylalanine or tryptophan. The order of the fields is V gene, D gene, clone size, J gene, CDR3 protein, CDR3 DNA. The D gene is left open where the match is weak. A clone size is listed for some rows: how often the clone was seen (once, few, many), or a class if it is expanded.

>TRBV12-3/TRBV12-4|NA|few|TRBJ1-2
CASSLGPPDRTSNYGYTF
TGTGCCAGCAGTTTAGGGCCCCCCGACAGGACTTCTAACTATGGCTACACCTTC
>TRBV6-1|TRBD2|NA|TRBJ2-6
CASSSGDSGANVLTF
TGTGCCAGTTCTAGCGGTGACTCTGGGGCCAACGTCCTGACTTTC
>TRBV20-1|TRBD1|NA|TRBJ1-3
CSARDRVSGNTIYF
TGCAGTGCTAGGGACAGGGTCTCGGGAAACACCATATATTTT
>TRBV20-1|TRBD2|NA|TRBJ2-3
CSARESSGRAIDTQYF
TGCAGTGCTAGGGAGTCTAGCGGGAGGGCGATAGATACGCAGTATTTT
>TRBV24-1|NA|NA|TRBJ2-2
CATLPANTGELFF
TGTGCCACCCTACCAGCAAACACCGGGGAGCTGTTTTTT
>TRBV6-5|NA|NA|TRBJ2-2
CASSYSSQGLPGELFF
TGTGCCAGCAGTTACTCGAGTCAGGGCCTTCCCGGGGAGCTGTTTTTT
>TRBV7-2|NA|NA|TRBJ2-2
CASSLMGRTVNTGELFF
TGTGCCAGCAGCTTAATGGGGAGGACAGTGAACACCGGGGAGCTGTTTTTT
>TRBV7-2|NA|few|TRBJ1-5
CASSLGVRENQPQHF
TGTGCCAGCAGCTTAGGTGTCAGGGAAAATCAGCCCCAGCATTTT
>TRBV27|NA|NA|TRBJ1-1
CASSKTSGRLNTEAFF
TGTGCCAGCAGTAAGACCTCGGGACGTCTGAACACTGAAGCTTTCTTT
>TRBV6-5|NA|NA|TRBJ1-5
CASSFSQYSNQPQHF
TGTGCCAGCAGTTTCTCACAGTATAGCAATCAGCCCCAGCATTTT
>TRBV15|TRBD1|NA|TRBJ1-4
CATSFDDRGNEKLFF
TGTGCCACCAGTTTTGACGACAGGGGGAATGAAAAACTGTTTTTT
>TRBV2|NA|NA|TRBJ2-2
CASSTGLTGELFF
TGTGCCAGTTCGACAGGACTCACCGGGGAGCTGTTTTTT
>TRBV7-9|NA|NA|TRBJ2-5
CASSLNGRSEETQYF
TGTGCCAGCAGCTTAAACGGGAGATCAGAAGAGACCCAGTACTTC
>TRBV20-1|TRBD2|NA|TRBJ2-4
CSARKRGPYKNIQYF
TGCAGTGCTAGAAAGCGGGGGCCTTACAAAAACATTCAGTACTTC
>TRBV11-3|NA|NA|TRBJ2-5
CASSLASGPQYF
TGTGCCAGCAGCTTAGCTTCAGGTCCCCAGTACTTC
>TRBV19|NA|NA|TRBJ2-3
CASSIIGTQSTDTQYF
TGTGCCAGTAGTATTATCGGGACTCAGAGCACAGATACGCAGTATTTT
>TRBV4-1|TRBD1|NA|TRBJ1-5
CASSLAGGAATQPQHF
TGCGCCAGCAGCCTAGCAGGGGGCGCAGCGACTCAGCCCCAGCATTTT
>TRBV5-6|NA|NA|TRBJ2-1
CASSLENEQFF
TGTGCCAGCAGCCTTGAGAATGAGCAGTTCTTC
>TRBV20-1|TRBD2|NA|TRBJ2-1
CSARAPSGGAIRQFF
TGCAGTGCTAGAGCCCCTAGCGGGGGGGCGATTAGGCAGTTCTTC
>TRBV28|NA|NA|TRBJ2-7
CASSIHQGSYEQYF
TGTGCCAGCAGTATACATCAGGGTTCCTACGAGCAGTACTTC
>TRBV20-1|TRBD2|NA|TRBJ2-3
CSAKGASGIGTQYF
TGCAGTGCTAAAGGAGCTAGCGGGATCGGTACGCAGTATTTT
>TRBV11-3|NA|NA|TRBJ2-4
CASSPRWGGNIQYF
TGTGCCAGCAGCCCAAGGTGGGGAGGAAACATTCAGTACTTC
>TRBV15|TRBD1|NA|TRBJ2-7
CATSKTGGGYEQYF
TGTGCCACCAGCAAGACAGGGGGCGGGTACGAGCAGTACTTC
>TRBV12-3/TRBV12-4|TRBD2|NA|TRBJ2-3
CASSRGTSGDPDTQYF
TGTGCCAGCAGCCGGGGGACTAGCGGGGACCCAGATACGCAGTATTTT
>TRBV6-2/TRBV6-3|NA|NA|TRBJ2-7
CASSSLQEKSTYEQYF
TGTGCCAGCAGTTCCCTACAGGAAAAAAGCACCTACGAGCAGTACTTC
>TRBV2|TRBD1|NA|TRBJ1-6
CASSEHAGGSPLHF
TGTGCCAGCAGTGAGCATGCAGGGGGCTCACCCCTCCACTTT
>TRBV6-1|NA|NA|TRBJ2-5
CASRHRERETQYF
TGTGCCAGCAGACACAGGGAGCGAGAGACCCAGTACTTC
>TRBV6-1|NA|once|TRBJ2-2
CASSVADWELFF
TGTGCCAGCAGTGTGGCGGACTGGGAGCTGTTTTTT
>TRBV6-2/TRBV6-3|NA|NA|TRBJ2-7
CASSYSAESNYEQYF
TGTGCCAGCAGTTACTCGGCGGAATCAAACTACGAGCAGTACTTC
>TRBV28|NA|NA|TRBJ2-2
CASSSDRIGTGELFF
TGTGCCAGCAGTAGCGACAGGATCGGCACCGGGGAGCTGTTTTTT
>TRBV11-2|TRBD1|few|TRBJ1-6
CASSFMGTGFSPLHF
TGTGCCAGCAGCTTTATGGGGACAGGGTTTTCACCCCTCCACTTT
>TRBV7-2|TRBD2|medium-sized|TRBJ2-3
CASSQRGGREGTQYF
TGTGCCAGCAGCCAACGGGGAGGGCGGGAGGGTACGCAGTATTTT
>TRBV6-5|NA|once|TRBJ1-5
CASSYAGYNQPQHF
TGTGCCAGCAGTTACGCGGGGTATAATCAGCCCCAGCATTTT
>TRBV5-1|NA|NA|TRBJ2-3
CASRLEAGRNTDTQYF
TGCGCCAGCAGGTTGGAGGCGGGGAGAAACACAGATACGCAGTATTTT
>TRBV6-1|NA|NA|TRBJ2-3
CASSERFTDTQYF
TGTGCCAGCAGTGAACGATTCACAGATACGCAGTATTTT